This TCR beta chain was recorded in a study of blood T cell repertoires in COVID-19. Turning to the study itself: Samples taken during acute and convalescent COVID-19 were collected in the United States, Italy and Spain. T cells, B-cell-depleted T cells, or PBMCs provided the cDNA or gDNA that served as material.

The CDR3 contains 17 residues. Trimming cost V 4 bases and J 6 bases; bases outside gene matches: 14. Germline V gene sequence: CDR1 SGDLS, CDR2 YYNGEE. In the original analysis: By means of reference gene primer amplification, nucleated cell counts were estimated. This table comes from immunoSEQ multiplex PCR, and its TCRdb copy is limited to in-frame clones, with some not included. V and J calls and clone size are copied from that table; D and trimming were computed from the DNA. The table records around 59,000 clones, around 81% of them present only once. Source material: peripheral blood. The V and J genes are TRBV9 and TRBJ1-3; 9 positions match TRBD1. This receptor was obtained from a woman at least 80 years old with active or convalescent COVID-19. CDR3 residues: CASSKSPRDRVENTIYF. CDR3 coding DNA: TGTGCCAGCAGCAAGTCCCCCCGGGACAGGGTAGAAAACACCATATATTTT.